This T cell receptor (beta chain) was captured by sequencing in a study of control samples from healthy donors and cancer patients. The assay was immunoSEQ multiplex PCR, and TCRdb's table has in-frame clones only and misses some. The sample comprises 61,000 or so clones, around 89% of which are singletons, and roughly 5.6% rests with the top ten. Germline loops: CDR1 LGHDT, CDR2 YNNKEL (reference sequence). The CDR3 loop spans 16 amino acids. Trimming left V 2 bases short and J 5 bases short, with 18 bases between. V is TRBV3-1 (or the pseudogene TRBV3-2) and J is TRBJ1-1; a possible D gene is TRBD1 (6 bases). The sample comprised PBMCs. The sequence was obtained from a man aged 55 to 69 with colorectal cancer. The CDR3: CASSQPQGSTGTEAFF. CDR3 sequence (DNA): TGTGCCAGCAGCCAACCACAGGGTTCCACGGGGACTGAAGCTTTCTTT.